A single sample is the source of the 30 T cell receptor beta chains below, sequenced in a study of memory CD4+ T cells and cytomegalovirus serostatus. Sequenced by immunoSEQ multiplex PCR; TCRdb stores in-frame clones only, minus some. The data hold approximately 26,000 clones, with more than 60% observed a single time. Single viable CD3+CD4+CD8-CD45RO+ cells were sorted as the memory CD4+ T cells. Material: memory CD4+ T cells from blood. These receptors all come from an adult in good health and CMV-seronegative.

This rearrangement joins TRBV6-1 to TRBJ2-3; TRBD2 agrees at 12 bases. CDR1 and CDR2 from the germline V gene are MNHNS and SASEGT. J was trimmed by 8 bases and V by 3 bases; bases with no gene match: 3. The CDR3 consists of 14 residues. The CDR3 nucleotides are TGTGCCAGCAGTGAGGCTAGCGGGGGGGGTACGCAGTATTTT. This encodes CASSEASGGGTQYF.

V is TRBV5-1 and J is TRBJ2-7, with D tentatively TRBD2 (7 bases). CDR3 size: 13 residues. The germline V and J ends were trimmed by 4 bases and 5 bases, with 13 bases remaining between them. CDR1 and CDR2 (germline): SGHRS, YFSETQ. CDR3 sequence: CASSHGGGDEQYF. In nucleotides, the CDR3 is TGCGCCAGCAGCCACGGAGGGGGGGACGAGCAGTACTTC.

The rearrangement joins TRBV9 to TRBJ2-3, with D tentatively TRBD2 (6 bases). The CDR3 has 15 amino acids. Germline CDR1 reads SGDLS; CDR2 reads YYNGEE. V was trimmed by 3 bases and J by 4 bases, leaving 15 bases between them. CDR3 DNA sequence: TGTGCCAGCAGCGCCGCCCCGTGGGGGGCAGATACGCAGTATTTT. Translated, it gives CASSAAPWGADTQYF. The full variable domain, rest sourced from reference TRBV9 and TRBJ2-3, is DSGVTQTPKHLITATGQRVTLRCSPRSGDLSVYWYQQSLDQGLQFLIQYYNGEERAKGNILERFSAQQFPDLHSELNLSSLELGDSALYFCASSAAPWGADTQYFGPGTRLTVL.

The chain couples TRBV30 to TRBJ2-2; 10 bases map to TRBD2. The CDR3 runs to 14 residues. Unmatched junction bases numbered 2, after V lost 3 bases and J lost 4 bases. The germline V gene has CDR1 GTSNPN and CDR2 SVGIG (reference sequence). The CDR3 region is CAWRLAGTTGELFF. The CDR3 DNA reads TGTGCCTGGAGACTAGCGGGGACCACCGGGGAGCTGTTTTTT.

The sample holds one count of this clone. This chain connects TRBV4-3 to TRBJ2-5; 15 nucleotides align to TRBD2. V shed 4 bases and J 5 bases; nucleotides not matched to a gene: 5. Germline loops: CDR1 LGHNA, CDR2 YSLEER. The CDR3 runs to 16 residues. CDR3 sequence (DNA): TGCGCCAGCAGCCCCAGGACTAGCGGGGGGGTGGAGACCCAGTACTTC. Translation gives CASSPRTSGGVETQYF.

The genes are TRBV6-5 and TRBJ1-5, with 7 positions matching TRBD1. The CDR3 runs 15 residues. The junction had 9 bases not matched to a gene; V was cut back by 6 bases and J by 4 bases. Germline values: CDR1 MNHEY, CDR2 SVGAGI. This CDR3 is CASSRQGVGNQPQHF. DNA for the CDR3: TGTGCCAGCAGCAGACAGGGAGTAGGAAATCAGCCCCAGCATTTT.

V and J are TRBV11-2 and TRBJ2-1, with 8 bases identical to TRBD1. The CDR3 length is 16 residues. V dropped 5 bases and J dropped 5; count of bases not matched to a gene: 11. CDR1 is SGHAT and CDR2 is FQNNGV in the germline V gene. The CDR3 is CASSRGQGARNNEQFF. CDR3 DNA sequence: TGTGCCAGCAGCCGGGGGCAGGGGGCGAGGAACAATGAGCAGTTCTTC.

This chain joins TRBV18 and TRBJ1-3; D remains unclear. The CDR3 loop spans 13 amino acids. The germline CDR1 and CDR2 sequences are KGHSH and LQKENI. Trimming left V 5 bases short and J 4 bases short, with 9 bases between. The CDR3 bases are TGTGCCAGCTCAGCTCGTCTCGGAAACACCATATATTTT. Translation gives CASSARLGNTIYF.

The V and J genes are TRBV6-1 and TRBJ2-3; 8 nucleotides line up with TRBD1. Germline values: CDR1 MNHNS, CDR2 SASEGT. With V trimmed by 7 bases and J by 5 bases, 8 bases remained unmatched. This CDR3 has 14 residues. The CDR3 loop is CASIRQGFQDTQYF. The CDR3 nucleotides read TGTGCCAGCATCAGACAGGGGTTTCAAGATACGCAGTATTTT.

The genes are TRBV30 and TRBJ2-7; D not resolved. Germline V gene sequence: CDR1 GTSNPN, CDR2 SVGIG (reference sequence). V lost 2 bases and J 4 bases, leaving 12 bases between the germline ends. The CDR3 is 13 residues long. DNA of the CDR3: TGTGCCTGGAGTTCCTTAACCGGTTACGAGCAGTACTTC. Translating it yields CAWSSLTGYEQYF. The full variable domain, its missing parts supplied by reference TRBV30 and TRBJ2-7, is SQTIHQWPATLVQPVGSPLSLECTVEGTSNPNLYWYRQAAGRGLQLLFYSVGIGQISSEVPQNLSASRPQDRQFILSSKKLLLSDSGFYLCAWSSLTGYEQYFGPGTRLTVT.

The chain employs TRBV7-2 and TRBJ2-5; D unclear. V lost 1 base, J lost 5 bases, and 11 bases lay in between. Per the germline V gene, CDR1 is SGHTA and CDR2 is FQGNSA. The CDR3 length is 14 residues. CDR3 region: CASSLVVGSETQYF. The CDR3 DNA reads TGTGCCAGCAGCTTAGTGGTGGGTTCCGAGACCCAGTACTTC.

Only one count was recorded for this clone. The chain is built from TRBV6-6 and TRBJ1-5; no firm D call. The CDR3 contains 13 residues. Per the germline V gene, CDR1 is MNHNY and CDR2 is SVGAGI (reference sequence). Trimming removed 3 bases at V and 5 bases at J, with 8 bases between. CDR3 in amino acids: CASSYQEDQPQHF. CDR3 sequence (DNA): TGTGCCAGCAGTTATCAGGAGGATCAGCCCCAGCATTTT.

The chain is built from TRBV7-8 and TRBJ1-2; 11 nucleotides match TRBD1. The J segment lost 3 bases and the V segment lost 6 bases, leaving 6 bases of the junction unmatched. Germline V gives CDR1 SGHVS, CDR2 FQNEAQ. The CDR3 runs 15 residues. CDR3 region: CASRKDRGRHYGYTF. The CDR3 DNA follows: TGTGCCAGCAGGAAGGACAGGGGGCGACACTATGGCTACACCTTC. Filled out from reference TRBV7-8 and TRBJ1-2, the complete variable domain reads GAGVSQSPRYKVAKRGQDVALRCDPISGHVSLFWYQQALGQGPEFLTYFQNEAQLDKSGLPSDRFFAERPEGSVSTLKIQRTQQEDSAVYLCASRKDRGRHYGYTFGSGTRLTVV.

Turning to this clone: At one of its ends the junction is not consistent with the germline gene, which may arise from a read error. The chain couples TRBV11-2 to TRBJ1-1; 7 bases align to TRBD1. The CDR3 is made up of 13 amino acids. Looked up from germline, CDR1 is SGHAT and CDR2 is FQNNGV. DNA of the CDR3: TGTGCCAGCAGCTTCGGAACCCGGGACAGAGAGGTTTTT. Protein product: CASSFGTRDREVF.

This chain connects TRBV4-3 to TRBJ1-6; D gene ambiguous. V was trimmed by 0 bases and J by 4 bases, leaving 13 bases between them. The CDR3 has 17 amino acids. CDR1 is LGHNA and CDR2 is YSLEER in the germline V gene. The CDR3 DNA follows: TGCGCCAGCAGCCAAGATGCAGGCCAAGATTATAATTCACCCCTCCACTTT. Encoded protein: CASSQDAGQDYNSPLHF.

The chain carries TRBV4-1 and TRBJ2-2; the match to TRBD2 covers 13 bases. Germline V lookup: CDR1 MGHRA, CDR2 YSYEKL. Germline trimming cut 4 bases from V and 6 bases from J; bases unmatched to any gene: 2. The CDR3 has 15 residues. CDR3 DNA: TGCGCCAGCAGCCTTACTAGCGGGGGGGCCGGGGAGCTGTTTTTT. Amino acid sequence: CASSLTSGGAGELFF.

The V call is TRBV7-9, the J call TRBJ2-7; D possibly corresponds to TRBD2 (7 bases). CDR1 is SEHNR, CDR2 FQNEAQ, per germline (reference sequence). CDR3 length: 15 amino acids. The ends were cut back, 5 bases at V and 2 bases at J, with 16 bases in the middle. As DNA, the CDR3 is TGTGCCAGCAGCCTCGAGGGGGGGTATACCTACGAGCAGTACTTC. Translation: CASSLEGGYTYEQYF. Full variable domain (rest looked up from reference TRBV7-9 and TRBJ2-7): DTGVSQNPRHKITKRGQNVTFRCDPISEHNRLYWYRQTLGQGPEFLTYFQNEAQLEKSRLLSDRFSAERPKGSFSTLEIQRTEQGDSAMYLCASSLEGGYTYEQYFGPGTRLTVT.

The chain is built from TRBV11-3 and TRBJ1-5, with a weak D call TRBD1 (6 bases). Germline V gives CDR1 SGHNT, CDR2 YENEEA. V was cut by 5 bases and J by 7 bases, with 12 bases left in between. The CDR3 loop spans 13 amino acids. CDR3 region: CASSQRGGQPQHF. In DNA form, the CDR3 reads TGTGCCAGCAGCCAACGAGGGGGGCAGCCCCAGCATTTT.

This chain connects TRBV30 to TRBJ1-1; no firm D call. Germline V gene lookup returns CDR1 GTSNPN and CDR2 SVGIG (reference sequence). The CDR3 length is 13 residues. The ends were cut back, 6 bases at V and 1 base at J, with 12 bases in the middle. The CDR3 DNA is TGTGCCTGTGGGATGGACGAGAACACTGAAGCTTTCTTT. Translating it yields CACGMDENTEAFF. The full variable domain, completed using reference TRBV30 and TRBJ1-1, is SQTIHQWPATLVQPVGSPLSLECTVEGTSNPNLYWYRQAAGRGLQLLFYSVGIGQISSEVPQNLSASRPQDRQFILSSKKLLLSDSGFYLCACGMDENTEAFFGQGTRLTVV.

This rearrangement joins TRBV6-5 to TRBJ1-5; TRBD1 is a possible D gene (6 bases). The germline V gene encodes CDR1 MNHEY and CDR2 SVGAGI. This CDR3 spans 13 amino acids. Trimming removed 6 bases at V and 4 bases at J, with 10 bases between. The CDR3 sequence is CASRLQGNQPQHF. CDR3 nucleotide sequence: TGTGCCAGCAGGCTGCAGGGGAATCAGCCCCAGCATTTT.

The chain has TRBV6-5 and TRBJ2-3; D is perhaps TRBD1 or TRBD2 (6 bases each). CDR3 length equals 15 residues. Germline V gene sequence: CDR1 MNHEY, CDR2 SVGAGI. The V end was cut by 6 bases, the J end by 2 bases, with 15 bases between. This chain's CDR3 is CASRVAGGNTDTQYF. The CDR3 DNA sequence: TGTGCCAGCAGGGTTGCCGGGGGCAACACAGATACGCAGTATTTT.

This chain uses TRBV6-5 with TRBJ1-2, with D perhaps TRBD1 (6 bases). The V gene's germline CDR1 is MNHEY and CDR2 SVGAGI. Trimming took 6 bases from V and 8 from J, leaving 13 bases between them. The length of the CDR3 is 12 residues. The CDR3 DNA reads TGTGCCAGCAGGGGGAACAGGGAAGGCTACACCTTC. This gives the protein CASRGNREGYTF.

The rearrangement uses TRBV7-2 and TRBJ1-1; unclear D gene. V was shortened by 0 bases and J by 7 bases, with 15 bases between the two germline ends. This CDR3 is 15 amino acids long. Germline loops: CDR1 SGHTA, CDR2 FQGNSA. For the CDR3, the DNA is TGTGCCAGCAGCTTAGCGGGGTTGGGTCGCGGTGAAGCTTTCTTT. Its translation: CASSLAGLGRGEAFF. Complete variable domain (other parts from reference TRBV7-2 and TRBJ1-1): GAGVSQSPSNKVTEKGKDVELRCDPISGHTALYWYRQSLGQGLEFLIYFQGNSAPDKSGLPSDRFSAERTGGSVSTLTIQRTQQEDSAVYLCASSLAGLGRGEAFFGQGTRLTVV.

This rearrangement joins TRBV5-3 to TRBJ1-2; 7 bases line up with TRBD1. TRBV5-3 is an ORF, with its function uncertain. CDR3 length: 14 residues. Trimming at V came to 4 bases and at J to 6 bases, leaving 9 bases not matched to a gene. The CDR3 spells CARSTGQSLDGYTF. DNA for the CDR3: TGTGCCAGAAGCACGGGACAGTCCCTGGATGGCTACACCTTC.

The rearrangement joins TRBV10-1 to TRBJ2-7; 11 positions agree with TRBD2. The CDR3 runs to 14 residues. The V segment lost 3 bases and the J segment 6 bases; nucleotides outside the gene matches: 4. Germline CDR1 WNHNN, CDR2 SYGVQD (reference sequence). The CDR3 sequence is CASSDSGGVREQYF. CDR3 sequence (DNA): TGCGCCAGCAGTGATAGCGGGGGGGTACGCGAGCAGTACTTC.

This sequence joins TRBV30 and TRBJ1-5, with TRBD1 as a possible D gene (5 bases). CDR1 GTSNPN and CDR2 SVGIG come from the germline V gene (reference sequence). Trimming left V 3 bases short and J 4 bases short, with 10 bases between. CDR3 size: 13 residues. The CDR3, as DNA: TGTGCCTGGAGCGCCCGGGGGAATCAGCCCCAGCATTTT. Its protein is CAWSARGNQPQHF.

The chain uses TRBV6-1 and TRBJ1-5, with no clear D. The CDR3 runs to 14 residues. Germline V gene lookup returns CDR1 MNHNS and CDR2 SASEGT. The V and J ends lost 4 bases and 2 bases respectively, with 9 bases between them. The CDR3 nucleotides read TGTGCCAGCAGTGGTACTTGGGGCAATCAGCCCCAGCATTTT. This codes for CASSGTWGNQPQHF.

V gene TRBV19 combines with J gene TRBJ1-2; 10 bases map to TRBD1. CDR3 size: 16 residues. V was pared by 5 bases and J by 1 base, with 7 bases of the junction left unmatched. CDR1 and CDR2 (germline): LNHDA, SQIVND (reference sequence). The CDR3 here is CASSPMTGGYNYGYTF. The CDR3 nucleotides read TGTGCCAGTAGTCCAATGACAGGGGGCTATAACTATGGCTACACCTTC.

This clone was observed once. The CDR3 here is CASSLFTQNQPQHF. DNA for the CDR3: TGTGCCAGCAGCTTGTTTACCCAGAATCAGCCCCAGCATTTT. The V gene is TRBV5-8, the J gene TRBJ1-5; no reliable D call. The germline CDR1 and CDR2 sequences are SGHTS and YDEGEE. The ends were cut back, 1 base at V and 4 bases at J, with 9 bases in the middle. The CDR3 runs 14 residues.

The chain combines TRBV4-3 with TRBJ2-5; either TRBD1 or TRBD2 may supply D (5 bases each). CDR1 is LGHNA and CDR2 is YSLEER in the germline V gene. The V gene lost 3 bases and the J gene lost 3 bases, with 8 bases spanning the gap. The CDR3 is 13 amino acids. The CDR3 coding sequence is TGCGCCAGCAGCCAGGGACCTAAAGAGACCCAGTACTTC. Its translation: CASSQGPKETQYF.